A selection of T cell receptor beta chains follows, all from one sample in a study of early T cells in non-severe SARS-CoV-2 infection. TCRdb independently ran MiXCR on the 5' RACE reads; one entry per CDR3 protein. Among tens of thousands of distinct CDR3 sequences listed, less than 9.5% were seen once. This specimen consisted of whole blood, obtained at baseline. These receptors were collected from an adult who was a healthcare worker with PCR-confirmed SARS-CoV-2 infection or an uninfected control (not recorded which). Both conserved end residues are part of each CDR3. Each record gives: V gene, J gene, CDR3 protein.

v_gene: TRBV3-1
j_gene: TRBJ2-7
CDR3aa: CASSQLQVTYEQYF

v_gene: TRBV2
j_gene: TRBJ2-2
CDR3aa: CASSESTGELFF

v_gene: TRBV6-2/TRBV6-3
j_gene: TRBJ1-6
CDR3aa: CASSKSGRNSPLHF

v_gene: TRBV20-1
j_gene: -
CDR3aa: CSARAVNNEQYF

v_gene: TRBV7-8
j_gene: TRBJ2-3
CDR3aa: CASSLATSVSTDTQYF

v_gene: TRBV7-8
j_gene: TRBJ1-6
CDR3aa: CASSLLTVPDRNSPLHF

v_gene: TRBV7-9
j_gene: TRBJ2-1
CDR3aa: CASSRGQGEWDEQFF

v_gene: TRBV29-1
j_gene: TRBJ2-2
CDR3aa: CSVEGSAIGELFF

v_gene: TRBV29-1
j_gene: TRBJ2-5
CDR3aa: CSVERGSSRETQYF

v_gene: TRBV6-2/TRBV6-3
j_gene: TRBJ2-7
CDR3aa: CASSYSRGDPPYEQYF

v_gene: TRBV20-1
j_gene: TRBJ2-5
CDR3aa: CSGEGIRKTQYF

v_gene: TRBV12-3/TRBV12-4
j_gene: TRBJ2-1
CDR3aa: CASTGTSGTYNEQFF

v_gene: TRBV5-1
j_gene: TRBJ1-2
CDR3aa: CASSFSGNYGYTF

v_gene: TRBV7-3
j_gene: TRBJ2-1
CDR3aa: CASSPWDRPGLSYNEQFF

v_gene: TRBV2
j_gene: TRBJ2-3
CDR3aa: CASSQNARAQYF

v_gene: TRBV5-6
j_gene: TRBJ2-5
CDR3aa: CASRTGTLISTQYF

v_gene: TRBV5-6
j_gene: TRBJ2-5
CDR3aa: CASGRVGQETQYF

v_gene: TRBV19
j_gene: TRBJ2-7
CDR3aa: CATEWVPFGLADRGTYEQYF

v_gene: TRBV6-1
j_gene: TRBJ1-2
CDR3aa: CASSEGPGDGYTF

v_gene: TRBV19
j_gene: TRBJ2-2
CDR3aa: CASSYSRQQGAPLKNTGELFF

v_gene: TRBV30
j_gene: TRBJ1-2
CDR3aa: CAWSVSRGSRDGYTF

v_gene: TRBV5-4
j_gene: TRBJ2-5
CDR3aa: CAMRGGFQETQYF

v_gene: TRBV12-5
j_gene: TRBJ1-2
CDR3aa: CASGATDNINYGYTF

v_gene: TRBV20-1
j_gene: TRBJ2-3
CDR3aa: CSAKGARRRDTQYF